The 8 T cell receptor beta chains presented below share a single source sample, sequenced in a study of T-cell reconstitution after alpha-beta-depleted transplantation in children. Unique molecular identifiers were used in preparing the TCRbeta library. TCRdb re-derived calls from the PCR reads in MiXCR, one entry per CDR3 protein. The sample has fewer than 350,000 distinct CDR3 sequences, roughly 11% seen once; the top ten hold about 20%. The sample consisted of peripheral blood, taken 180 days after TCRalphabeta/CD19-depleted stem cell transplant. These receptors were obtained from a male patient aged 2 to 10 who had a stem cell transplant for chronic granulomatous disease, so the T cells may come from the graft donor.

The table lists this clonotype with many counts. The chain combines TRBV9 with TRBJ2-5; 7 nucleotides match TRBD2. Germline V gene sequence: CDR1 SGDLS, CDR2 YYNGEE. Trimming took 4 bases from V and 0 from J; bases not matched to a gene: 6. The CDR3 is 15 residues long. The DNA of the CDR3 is TGTGCCAGCAGCCCAGGAGCGGGATACCAAGAGACCCAGTACTTC. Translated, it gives CASSPGAGYQETQYF.

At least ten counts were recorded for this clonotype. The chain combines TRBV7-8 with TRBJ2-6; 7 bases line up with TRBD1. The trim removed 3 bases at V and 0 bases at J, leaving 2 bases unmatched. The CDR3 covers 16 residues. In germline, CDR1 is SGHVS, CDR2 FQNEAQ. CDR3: CASSFYRGSGANVLTF. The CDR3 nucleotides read TGTGCCAGCAGCTTCTACAGGGGCTCTGGGGCCAACGTCCTGACTTTC.

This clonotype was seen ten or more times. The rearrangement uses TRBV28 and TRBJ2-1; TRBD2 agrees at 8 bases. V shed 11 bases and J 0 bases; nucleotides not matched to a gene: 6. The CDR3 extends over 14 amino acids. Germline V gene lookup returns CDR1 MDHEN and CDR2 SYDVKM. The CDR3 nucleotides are TGTGCCCACGGACTAGCCTCCTCCTACAATGAGCAGTTCTTC. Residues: CAHGLASSYNEQFF.

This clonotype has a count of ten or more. The CDR3 DNA follows: TGTGCCAGCAGCTCGGGAGTTGAGCAGTTCTTC. Protein product: CASSSGVEQFF. The chain uses TRBV7-9 and TRBJ2-1; tentatively, D is TRBD2 (6 bases). CDR3 size: 11 residues. The germline V and J ends were trimmed by 4 bases and 9 bases, with 7 bases remaining between them. CDR1 is SEHNR, CDR2 FQNEAQ, per germline (reference sequence).

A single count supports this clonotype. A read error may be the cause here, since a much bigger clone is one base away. CDR3: CASSPGLARPGELFF. DNA for the CDR3: TGTGCCAGCAGCCCCGGACTAGCGCGGCCCGGGGAGCTGTTTTTT. The rearrangement uses TRBV7-3 and TRBJ2-2; 9 bases match TRBD2. Germline V gives CDR1 SGHTA, CDR2 FQGTGA. The V gene end was trimmed by 5 bases and the J gene end by 6 bases; junction bases not matched to a gene: 7. CDR3 length: 15 amino acids.

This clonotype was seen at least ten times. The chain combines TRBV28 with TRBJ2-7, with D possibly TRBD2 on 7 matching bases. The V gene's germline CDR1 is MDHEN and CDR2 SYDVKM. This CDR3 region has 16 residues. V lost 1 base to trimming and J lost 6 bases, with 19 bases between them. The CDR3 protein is CASSLSLGGGAVEQYF. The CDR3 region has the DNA TGTGCCAGCAGTTTATCCCTCGGAGGGGGGGCAGTCGAGCAGTACTTC. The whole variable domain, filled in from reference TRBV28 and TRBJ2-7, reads DVKVTQSSRYLVKRTGEKVFLECVQDMDHENMFWYRQDPGLGLRLIYFSYDVKMKEKGDIPEGYSVSREKKERFSLILESASTNQTSMYLCASSLSLGGGAVEQYFGPGTRLTVT.

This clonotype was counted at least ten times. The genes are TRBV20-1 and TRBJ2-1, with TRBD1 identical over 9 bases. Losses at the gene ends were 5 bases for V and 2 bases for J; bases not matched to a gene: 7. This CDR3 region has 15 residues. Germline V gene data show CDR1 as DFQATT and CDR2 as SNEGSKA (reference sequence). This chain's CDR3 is CSASPGQGAYNEQFF. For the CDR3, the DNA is TGCAGTGCTTCCCCGGGACAGGGTGCCTACAATGAGCAGTTCTTC.

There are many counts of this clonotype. The CDR3 region is CASSLTFATPYEQYF. In DNA, the CDR3 is TGCGCCAGCAGCTTGACCTTCGCAACCCCCTACGAGCAGTACTTC. The V call is TRBV5-1, the J call TRBJ2-7; D call uncertain. Trimming pared 1 base from V and 2 bases from J, leaving 13 bases between. CDR3 size: 15 residues. The V gene's germline CDR1 is SGHRS and CDR2 YFSETQ.